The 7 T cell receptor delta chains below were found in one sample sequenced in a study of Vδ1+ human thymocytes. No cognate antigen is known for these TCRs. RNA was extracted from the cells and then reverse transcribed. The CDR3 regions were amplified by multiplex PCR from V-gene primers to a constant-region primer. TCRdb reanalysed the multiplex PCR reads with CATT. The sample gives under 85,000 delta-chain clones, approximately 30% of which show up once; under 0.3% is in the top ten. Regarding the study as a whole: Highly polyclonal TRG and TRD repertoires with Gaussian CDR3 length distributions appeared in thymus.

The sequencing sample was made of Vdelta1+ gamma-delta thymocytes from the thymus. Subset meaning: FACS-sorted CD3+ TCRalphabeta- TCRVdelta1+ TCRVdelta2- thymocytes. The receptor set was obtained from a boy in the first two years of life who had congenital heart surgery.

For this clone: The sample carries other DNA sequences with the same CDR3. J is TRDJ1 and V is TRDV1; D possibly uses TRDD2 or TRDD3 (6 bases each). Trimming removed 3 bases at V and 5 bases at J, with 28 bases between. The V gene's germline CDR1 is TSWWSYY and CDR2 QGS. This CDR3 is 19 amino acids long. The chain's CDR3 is CALGETFRPYWVTGDKLIF. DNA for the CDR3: TGTGCTCTTGGGGAGACCTTCCGTCCCTACTGGGTGACTGGGGATAAACTCATCTTT.

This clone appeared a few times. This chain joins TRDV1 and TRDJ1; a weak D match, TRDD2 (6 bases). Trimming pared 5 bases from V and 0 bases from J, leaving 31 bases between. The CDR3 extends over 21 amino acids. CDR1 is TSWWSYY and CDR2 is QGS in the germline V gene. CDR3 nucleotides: TGTGCTCTTGGGACCCCGGCCTTCCCCGAAGTTCTGTCCCGGTACACCGATAAACTCATCTTT. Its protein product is CALGTPAFPEVLSRYTDKLIF.

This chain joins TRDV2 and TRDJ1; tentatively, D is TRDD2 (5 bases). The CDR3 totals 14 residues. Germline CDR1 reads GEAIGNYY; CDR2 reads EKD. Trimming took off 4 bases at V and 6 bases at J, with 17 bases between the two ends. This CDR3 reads CACETEALLHKLIF. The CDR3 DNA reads TGTGCCTGTGAGACCGAGGCCCTTCTCCATAAACTCATCTTT.

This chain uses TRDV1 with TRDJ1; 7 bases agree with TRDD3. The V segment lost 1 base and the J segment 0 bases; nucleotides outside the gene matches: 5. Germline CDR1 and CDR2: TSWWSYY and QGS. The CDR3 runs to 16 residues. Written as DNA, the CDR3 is TGTGCTCTTGGGGAACGGCCGGGGGATCACACCGATAAACTCATCTTT. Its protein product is CALGERPGDHTDKLIF.

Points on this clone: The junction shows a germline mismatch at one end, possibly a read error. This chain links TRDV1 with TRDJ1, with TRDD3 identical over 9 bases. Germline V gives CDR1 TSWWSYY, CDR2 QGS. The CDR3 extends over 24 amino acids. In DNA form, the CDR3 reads TGTGCTCTTGGGAAACTAGAGGAGGCTAACCTGGGGGATGCATTTCTGGGGTACACCGATAAACTCATCTTT. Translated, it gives CALGKLEEANLGDAFLGYTDKLIF.

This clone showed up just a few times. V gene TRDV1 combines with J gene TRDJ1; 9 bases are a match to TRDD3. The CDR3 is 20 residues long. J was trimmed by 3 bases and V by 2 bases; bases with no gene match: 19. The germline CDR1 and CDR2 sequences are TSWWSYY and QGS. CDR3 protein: CALGEGPRLWGMGRPDKLIF. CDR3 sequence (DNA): TGTGCTCTTGGGGAAGGGCCCCGCCTCTGGGGGATGGGTCGACCCGATAAACTCATCTTT.

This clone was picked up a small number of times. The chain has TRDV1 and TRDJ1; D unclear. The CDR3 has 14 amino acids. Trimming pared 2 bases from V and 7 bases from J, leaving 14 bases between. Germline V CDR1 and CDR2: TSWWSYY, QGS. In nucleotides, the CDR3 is TGTGCTCTTGGGGAATTGAGCTTTGTAGGTAAACTCATCTTT. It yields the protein CALGELSFVGKLIF.